Each of the 28 T cell receptor beta chains below was sequenced from the same sample in a study of blood T cell repertoires in COVID-19. Libraries were prepared by immunoSEQ multiplex PCR; TCRdb keeps only in-frame clonotypes and omits some of them. The sample holds around 300,000 clones; around four fifths are singletons and the top ten take 2.5% to 3.5%. Specimen: peripheral blood. These receptors were obtained from a man aged 25 to 40 with active or convalescent COVID-19.

The J gene is TRBJ2-1, the V gene TRBV7-3; a weak D match, TRBD1 (5 bases). With 4 bases removed from V and 9 bases from J, the gap between germline ends came to 10 bases. The CDR3 contains 12 residues. Germline CDR1 and CDR2: SGHTA and FQGTGA. Here the CDR3 reads CASSSTGSEQFF. The CDR3, as DNA: TGTGCCAGCAGCTCCACAGGTAGTGAGCAGTTCTTC.

This sequence joins TRBV11-2 and TRBJ2-2; D is unresolved. This CDR3 has 14 amino acids. V gave up 1 base and J gave up 3 bases, with 6 bases separating them. CDR1 SGHAT and CDR2 FQNNGV come from the germline V gene. The CDR3 reads CASSLGPDTGELFF. The CDR3 DNA reads as TGTGCCAGCAGCTTAGGCCCGGACACCGGGGAGCTGTTTTTT.

This clone was picked up a small number of times. V is TRBV6-5 and J is TRBJ2-5; TRBD2 might be the D (5 bases). Germline CDR1 is MNHEY and CDR2 is SVGAGI. Trimming pared 2 bases from V and 1 base from J, leaving 14 bases between. The CDR3 loop spans 16 amino acids. In DNA form, the CDR3 reads TGTGCCAGCAGTTACAGGGTCCTCGGAGGCCAAGAGACCCAGTACTTC. It specifies CASSYRVLGGQETQYF.

The DNA of the CDR3 is TGTGCCAGCTCACCGAGGACAGGGGACTCACCCCTCCACTTT. It codes for CASSPRTGDSPLHF. The chain carries TRBV18 and TRBJ1-6; 9 bases line up with TRBD1. Germline V lookup: CDR1 KGHSH, CDR2 LQKENI. This CDR3 has 14 amino acids. V lost 3 bases and J lost 10; bases outside the gene matches: 4.

With respect to this clone: Other DNA sequences within the sample encode an identical CDR3. The chain is built from TRBV28 and TRBJ2-7; tentatively, D is TRBD2 (5 bases). This CDR3 contains 14 residues. Germline CDR1 and CDR2: MDHEN and SYDVKM. V gave up 4 bases and J gave up 3 bases, with 13 bases separating them. The CDR3 DNA reads TGTGCCAGCAGTTCTCTGGGTGGGAGCTACGAGCAGTACTTC. This sequence encodes CASSSLGGSYEQYF.

This sequence joins TRBV24-1 and TRBJ1-5; 10 bases fit TRBD1. Unmatched junction bases numbered 5, after V lost 5 bases and J lost 2 bases. Looked up from germline, CDR1 is KGHDR and CDR2 is SFDVKD. The CDR3 is 16 residues long. CDR3 coding DNA: TGTGCCACCAGTGTGACCGGGACAGGGGGCAATCAGCCCCAGCATTTT. Protein product: CATSVTGTGGNQPQHF.

This clone was seen more than once but under ten times. The chain uses TRBV3-1 (or the pseudogene TRBV3-2) and TRBJ2-2; TRBD1 agrees at 9 bases. The CDR3 extends over 15 amino acids. Germline-derived CDR1 and CDR2 are LGHDT and YNNKEL (reference sequence). V shed 4 bases, J shed 6 bases, and the junction held 6 bases outside the gene matches. Here the CDR3 reads CASSRGTGIAGELFF. Written as DNA, the CDR3 is TGTGCCAGCAGCCGGGGGACAGGGATAGCCGGGGAGCTGTTTTTT.

V is TRBV30 and J is TRBJ1-6, with 7 bases matching TRBD1. The CDR3 sequence is 15 residues long. Germline V gives CDR1 GTSNPN, CDR2 SVGIG (reference sequence). J was trimmed by 5 bases and V by 3 bases; bases with no gene match: 7. In DNA, the CDR3 is TGTGCCTGGAGCGCCGACAGGGTCAATAATTCACCCCTCCACTTT. Its protein product is CAWSADRVNNSPLHF. Filled out from reference TRBV30 and TRBJ1-6, the complete variable domain reads SQTIHQWPATLVQPVGSPLSLECTVEGTSNPNLYWYRQAAGRGLQLLFYSVGIGQISSEVPQNLSASRPQDRQFILSSKKLLLSDSGFYLCAWSADRVNNSPLHFGNGTRLTVT.

V gene TRBV18 combines with J gene TRBJ2-5; D is unclear. The V end was cut by 5 bases, the J end by 5 bases, with 6 bases between. Germline CDR1 is KGHSH and CDR2 is LQKENI. The CDR3 covers 11 residues. Here the CDR3 DNA reads TGTGCCAGCTCATTACGGGAGACCCAGTACTTC. Translated, it gives CASSLRETQYF.

CDR3 in amino acids: CASSLDQGAVLFF. CDR3 DNA sequence: TGCGCCAGCAGCTTGGATCAGGGGGCAGTTTTGTTCTTC. This chain links TRBV5-1 with TRBJ2-1, with 8 bases identical to TRBD1. With 0 bases clipped from V and 15 bases from J, the junction kept 8 bases outside the gene matches. This CDR3 region has 13 residues. Germline CDR1 SGHRS, CDR2 YFSETQ.

The genes are TRBV7-9 and TRBJ1-1, with a tentative D call TRBD1 (5 bases). V gave up 5 bases and J gave up 5 bases, with 15 bases separating them. CDR3 size: 14 residues. Germline loops: CDR1 SEHNR, CDR2 FQNEAQ (reference sequence). The CDR3 loop is CASSPLREGTEAFF. CDR3 sequence (DNA): TGTGCCAGCAGCCCACTAAGGGAGGGGACTGAAGCTTTCTTT.

The chain joins TRBV6-5 to TRBJ1-5, with 8 bases lining up with TRBD1. The trim removed 4 bases at V and 5 bases at J, leaving 4 bases unmatched. Germline CDR1 and CDR2: MNHEY and SVGAGI. This CDR3 has 14 residues. The CDR3 DNA is TGTGCCAGCAGTTCCGGGGACAGGTATCAGCCCCAGCATTTT. This translates into CASSSGDRYQPQHF.

The V gene is TRBV19, the J gene TRBJ1-4; the match to TRBD1 covers 7 bases. V was pared by 5 bases and J by 8 bases, with 5 bases of the junction left unmatched. This CDR3 is 13 amino acids long. Germline V lookup: CDR1 LNHDA, CDR2 SQIVND (reference sequence). CDR3 region: CASSADRDEKLFF. Written as DNA, the CDR3 is TGTGCCAGTAGTGCCGACAGGGACGAAAAACTGTTTTTT.

This chain uses TRBV6-1 with TRBJ2-3, with 8 nucleotides matching TRBD1. CDR3 length: 15 residues. Trimming at V came to 1 base and at J to 0 bases, leaving 0 bases not matched to a gene. Germline V gene data show CDR1 as MNHNS and CDR2 as SASEGT. The CDR3 reads CASSEGDRSTDTQYF. In DNA form, the CDR3 reads TGTGCCAGCAGTGAAGGGGACAGGAGCACAGATACGCAGTATTTT.

The rearrangement links TRBV27 to TRBJ2-4; D is unresolved. Germline V gene data show CDR1 as MNHEY and CDR2 as SMNVEV (reference sequence). The V and J ends lost 0 bases and 1 base respectively, with 4 bases between them. The CDR3 is made up of 14 amino acids. The CDR3 here is CASSLSRAKNIQYF. CDR3 bases: TGTGCCAGCAGTTTATCGAGGGCCAAAAACATTCAGTACTTC.

This clone was detected only once. The V and J genes are TRBV3-1 (or the pseudogene TRBV3-2) and TRBJ2-1; D uncertain. Germline loops: CDR1 LGHDT, CDR2 YNNKEL (reference sequence). Trimming shortened V by 0 bases and J by 3 bases, and 12 bases separated the two germline ends. This CDR3 comprises 16 residues. CDR3 coding DNA: TGTGCCAGCAGCCAAGAGATTGCACTCCTCTACAATGAGCAGTTCTTC. Translated, it gives CASSQEIALLYNEQFF.

The gene calls are TRBV4-1 and TRBJ1-5; the match to TRBD1 covers 10 bases. J was trimmed by 0 bases and V by 0 bases; bases with no gene match: 8. In germline, CDR1 is MGHRA, CDR2 YSYEKL. The CDR3 consists of 19 residues. The CDR3 protein is CASSQDSRTGGDSNQPQHF. The CDR3 nucleotides are TGCGCCAGCAGCCAAGATTCCCGGACAGGGGGGGATAGCAATCAGCCCCAGCATTTT.

CDR3 protein: CAWSGLGLAGGQGDTQYF. The CDR3 DNA reads TGTGCCTGGAGTGGACTAGGGCTAGCGGGGGGGCAGGGAGATACGCAGTATTTT. The rearrangement links TRBV30 to TRBJ2-3, with TRBD2 identical over 12 bases. Germline trimming cut 1 base from V and 5 bases from J; bases unmatched to any gene: 13. The CDR3 has 18 amino acids. CDR1 GTSNPN and CDR2 SVGIG come from the germline V gene (reference sequence).

V and J are TRBV30 and TRBJ1-2; 8 nucleotides line up with TRBD1. CDR3 length equals 13 residues. Trimming removed 2 bases from V and 5 bases from J; junction bases left unmatched: 4. CDR1 is GTSNPN and CDR2 is SVGIG in the germline V gene (reference sequence). The CDR3 is CAWSPGGVYGYTF. The CDR3 coding sequence is TGTGCCTGGAGTCCAGGGGGCGTTTATGGCTACACCTTC.

The chain combines TRBV5-1 with TRBJ1-4; 7 bases align to TRBD1. Germline V CDR1 and CDR2: SGHRS, YFSETQ. V lost 3 bases and J lost 6; bases outside the gene matches: 8. The CDR3 consists of 15 residues. The CDR3 here is CASSSRTGVDEKLFF. In nucleotides, the CDR3 is TGCGCCAGCAGCTCCCGAACAGGGGTCGATGAAAAACTGTTTTTT.

The genes are TRBV28 and TRBJ2-4; TRBD1 agrees at 9 bases. Germline values: CDR1 MDHEN, CDR2 SYDVKM. The CDR3 runs to 13 residues. The V gene end was trimmed by 8 bases and the J gene end by 7 bases; junction bases not matched to a gene: 6. This chain's CDR3 is CASGGQGGNIQYF. In nucleotides, the CDR3 is TGTGCCAGCGGGGGACAGGGAGGGAACATTCAGTACTTC.

The chain uses TRBV6-5 and TRBJ1-2, with 9 bases identical to TRBD1. J lost 1 base, V lost 5 bases, and 5 bases had no gene match. The CDR3 loop spans 15 amino acids. The germline V gene has CDR1 MNHEY and CDR2 SVGAGI. The CDR3 sequence: CASSPRQGGNYGYTF. CDR3 DNA: TGTGCCAGCAGTCCGCGACAGGGGGGTAACTATGGCTACACCTTC.

For the CDR3, the DNA is TGCAGCGTAAGGGGGGGCGGGTGGTATAGCAATCAGCCCCAGCATTTT. Translating gives CSVRGGGWYSNQPQHF. This chain uses TRBV29-1 with TRBJ1-5; D possibly corresponds to TRBD1 (6 bases). The germline V and J ends were trimmed by 6 bases and 0 bases, with 18 bases remaining between them. The CDR3 is 16 amino acids. The germline CDR1 and CDR2 sequences are SQVTM and ANQGSEA. Together with reference TRBV29-1 and TRBJ1-5, the CDR3 gives the full variable domain: SAVISQKPSRDICQRGTSLTIQCQVDSQVTMMFWYRQQPGQSLTLIATANQGSEATYESGFVIDKFPISRPNLTFSTLTVSNMSPEDSSIYLCSVRGGGWYSNQPQHFGDGTRLSIL.

V usage is TRBV12-5 and J usage is TRBJ2-1, with a weak D call TRBD2 (5 bases). Germline V gene data show CDR1 as LGHNT and CDR2 as FRNRAP. V dropped 5 bases and J dropped 3 bases, with 8 bases sitting between them. The CDR3 consists of 13 residues. The CDR3 nucleotides read TGTGCTAGTGGTCACGGACTCTACAATGAGCAGTTCTTC. Its protein is CASGHGLYNEQFF.

This clone appeared once. The chain is built from TRBV30 and TRBJ2-7; D is undetermined. From germline, CDR1 is GTSNPN and CDR2 SVGIG (reference sequence). The V end lost 0 bases, the J end lost 1 base, and 13 bases lay between the germline ends. The CDR3 runs 15 residues. DNA of the CDR3: TGTGCCTGGAGTGTATCAGTGAGGATATCCTACGAGCAGTACTTC. Amino acid sequence: CAWSVSVRISYEQYF.

The chain combines TRBV4-1 with TRBJ2-1; 9 nucleotides agree with TRBD2. The V and J ends lost 1 base and 13 bases, in that order; junction bases with no gene match: 11. This CDR3 is built from 15 residues. Per the germline V gene, CDR1 is MGHRA and CDR2 is YSYEKL. CDR3 in amino acids: CASSQAPGLAMNQFF. The DNA of the CDR3 is TGCGCCAGCAGCCAAGCACCGGGACTAGCAATGAACCAGTTCTTC.

The chain recombines TRBV7-6 with TRBJ1-1; 8 bases match TRBD1. CDR1 and CDR2 (germline): SGHVS, FNYEAQ. The CDR3 extends over 17 amino acids. The V gene end was trimmed by 2 bases and the J gene end by 2 bases; junction bases not matched to a gene: 10. The CDR3 reads CASSLRPQGAINTEAFF. As DNA, the CDR3 is TGTGCCAGCAGCTTAAGGCCCCAGGGGGCTATAAACACTGAAGCTTTCTTT.

This sequence joins TRBV14 and TRBJ1-4, with 7 bases aligning to TRBD1. With V trimmed by 1 base and J by 11 bases, 7 bases remained unmatched. This CDR3 is built from 14 residues. The V gene's germline CDR1 is SGHDN and CDR2 FVKESK. CDR3 bases: TGTGCCAGCAGCCAAGCACAGGGGTGGGGGAAACTGTTTTTT. Protein product: CASSQAQGWGKLFF.